Below, 25 T cell receptor beta chains from the same sample are listed, as sequenced in a study of spatial heterogeneity in lung cancer. Study outcomes and limitations: Mutation counts in tumors were tracked by counts of expanded intratumoral alpha and beta TCRs.

Time point of the sample: sample taken at primary tumor resection. These receptors lack a known antigen. MiXCR, run by TCRdb on the 5' RACE reads, gives a single entry per CDR3 protein. The sample yields roughly 18,000 distinct CDR3 sequences, approximately 9.5% seen once. Sequences were derived from lung tumor tissue, sampled at surgery. These receptors all come from a female donor with early-stage non-small cell lung cancer.

To note about this clonotype: Because the library targeted alpha chains, this beta chain is an off-target read whose size means little. The chain links TRBV5-1 to TRBJ2-1; D tentatively fits TRBD1 or TRBD2 (6 bases each). V was shortened by 6 bases and J by 3 bases, with 19 bases between the two germline ends. CDR1 is SGHRS and CDR2 is YFSETQ in the germline V gene. The CDR3 sequence is 16 residues long. CDR3 loop: CASKPDGGLGYNEQFF. CDR3 sequence (DNA): TGCGCCAGCAAGCCGGACGGGGGCCTGGGCTACAATGAGCAGTTCTTC.

A remark on this clonotype: As an off-target read in a library built for alpha chains, this beta chain has a frequency of little significance. The V and J genes are TRBV3-1 and TRBJ1-2; D is unclear. The CDR3 sequence is 15 residues long. V was pared by 4 bases and J by 2 bases, with 14 bases between. Germline V lookup: CDR1 LGHDT, CDR2 YNNKEL (reference sequence). The CDR3 loop reads CASSRASIGNYGYTF. The CDR3 DNA is TGTGCCAGCAGCCGAGCTAGTATTGGGAACTATGGCTACACCTTC.

About this clonotype: The library was designed around alpha chains, so this beta chain is a stray read whose abundance carries little weight. The chain couples TRBV4-1 to TRBJ1-6; 8 bases map to TRBD1. The CDR3 loop spans 17 amino acids. The V segment lost 4 bases and the J segment 4 bases; nucleotides outside the gene matches: 9. Per germline, CDR1 MGHRA and CDR2 YSYEKL. The CDR3 sequence: CASSLLVGQDYNSPLHF. The CDR3 nucleotides read TGCGCCAGCAGCCTGCTGGTGGGACAGGATTATAATTCACCCCTCCACTTT.

This clonotype was seen repeatedly, ten times or more. With the library built for alpha chains, this beta chain is off target and its frequency is not meaningful. The chain is built from TRBV7-2 and TRBJ2-7, with 7 bases identical to TRBD2. This CDR3 spans 15 amino acids. Germline V lookup: CDR1 SGHTA, CDR2 FQGNSA. Trimming at V came to 1 base and at J to 4 bases, leaving 7 bases not matched to a gene. The CDR3: CASSLGRGKLYEQYF. CDR3 DNA sequence: TGTGCCAGCAGCTTAGGGCGGGGGAAGCTTTACGAGCAGTACTTC.

This clonotype was seen repeatedly, ten times or more. This beta chain was picked up by a library intended for alpha chains and is off target, so its count carries little meaning. J is TRBJ2-5 and V is TRBV4-2, with 13 nucleotides matching TRBD2. The length of the CDR3 is 16 residues. Per the germline V gene, CDR1 is LGHNA and CDR2 is YNFKEQ. Trimming took 4 bases from V and 2 from J; bases not matched to a gene: 4. The DNA for the CDR3 is TGTGCCAGCAGCCCCGGGACTAGCGGGGAACAAGAGACCCAGTACTTC. This sequence encodes CASSPGTSGEQETQYF.

This clonotype showed up just a few times. A library prepared for alpha chains yielded this beta chain as an off-target read; its size is of little meaning. This chain connects TRBV2 to TRBJ2-3; D is undetermined. The germline V gene encodes CDR1 SNHLY and CDR2 FYNNEI. The V gene lost 5 bases and the J gene lost 4 bases, with 7 bases spanning the gap. This CDR3 comprises 12 residues. The CDR3 coding sequence is TGTGCCAGCAGTTCAACGGCAGATACGCAGTATTTT. Translating gives CASSSTADTQYF.

By sample share, this clonotype is medium-sized. Found in a library prepared for alpha chains, this beta chain is an off-target read, and its abundance has little meaning. J is TRBJ2-2 and V is TRBV6-1; D unresolved. The V end lost 2 bases, the J end lost 5 bases, and 6 bases lay between the germline ends. Germline V gene data show CDR1 as MNHNS and CDR2 as SASEGT. The CDR3 runs to 13 residues. CDR3 in DNA: TGTGCCAGCAGTGAAATGGAAACCGGGGAGCTGTTTTTT. Protein: CASSEMETGELFF.

About this clonotype itself: Given a much more abundant clone one base away, this may be a read error. This beta chain came through as a stray read in a library set up for alpha chains, and its size says little. The rearrangement joins TRBV12-5 to TRBJ1-2; D is unresolved. Germline lookup yields CDR1 LGHNT and CDR2 FRNRAP. The CDR3 has 12 residues. The CDR3 coding sequence is TGTGCTAGTGGTTTGAACTCCCTTGGCTACTCCTTC. This gives the protein CASGLNSLGYSF.

This clonotype was seen at least ten times. This beta chain represents an off-target read in a library built for alpha chains; its size is of limited meaning. The chain uses TRBV7-2 and TRBJ2-7; TRBD1 matches at 11 bases. This CDR3 has 14 amino acids. Trimming cost V 3 bases and J 6 bases; bases outside gene matches: 4. Looked up from germline, CDR1 is SGHTA and CDR2 is FQGNSA. In nucleotides, the CDR3 is TGTGCCAGCAGCTTGGACAGGGGGCGTACCGAGCAGTACTTC. Protein: CASSLDRGRTEQYF.

This clonotype was detected many times. This beta chain lies outside the target of a library built for alpha chains; its clone size means little. V is TRBV7-9 and J is TRBJ2-2; D gene ambiguous. This CDR3 comprises 12 residues. CDR1 SEHNR and CDR2 FQNEAQ come from the germline V gene (reference sequence). The V and J ends lost 3 bases and 7 bases respectively, with 6 bases between them. CDR3: CASSFPGGELFF. CDR3 DNA sequence: TGTGCCAGCAGCTTTCCGGGCGGGGAGCTGTTTTTT.

This clonotype came up a few times. As an off-target read in a library built for alpha chains, this beta chain has a frequency of little significance. The V call is TRBV11-1, the J call TRBJ2-1; 9 nucleotides line up with TRBD2. CDR1 SGHAT and CDR2 FQDESV come from the germline V gene (reference sequence). This CDR3 contains 16 residues. Germline trimming cut 5 bases from V and 7 bases from J; bases unmatched to any gene: 12. The CDR3 sequence: CASSPRGSGGWNEQFF. CDR3 in DNA: TGTGCCAGCAGCCCTCGGGGGAGCGGGGGGTGGAATGAGCAGTTCTTC.

In its sample, this clonotype was seen a few times. This beta chain is a stray read from a library made for alpha chains; its abundance is not meaningful. The genes are TRBV20-1 and TRBJ2-1; 12 nucleotides line up with TRBD2. V was pared by 1 base and J by 0 bases, with 7 bases of the junction left unmatched. Germline V gene data show CDR1 as DFQATT and CDR2 as SNEGSKA (reference sequence). This CDR3 is 18 amino acids long. The DNA for the CDR3 is TGCAGTGCTAGAGGGGACCTAGCGGGGGGGCCCTCCTACAATGAGCAGTTCTTC. It yields the protein CSARGDLAGGPSYNEQFF.

This clonotype was seen a handful of times. This beta chain is off target for a library built for alpha chains, so its abundance means little. V is TRBV7-9 and J is TRBJ2-7, with a weak D call TRBD2 (6 bases). Per the germline V gene, CDR1 is SEHNR and CDR2 is FQNEAQ (reference sequence). The CDR3 runs to 14 residues. V was pared by 4 bases and J by 2 bases, with 12 bases between. DNA for the CDR3: TGTGCCAGCAGCTCCGGGACTTTAACCTACGAGCAGTACTTC. The encoded protein is CASSSGTLTYEQYF. Combining the CDR3 with reference TRBV7-9 and TRBJ2-7 gives the whole variable domain DTGVSQNPRHKITKRGQNVTFRCDPISEHNRLYWYRQTLGQGPEFLTYFQNEAQLEKSRLLSDRFSAERPKGSFSTLEIQRTEQGDSAMYLCASSSGTLTYEQYFGPGTRLTVT.

In its sample, this clonotype ranks as medium-sized (0.01 to 0.1%). The library was prepared for alpha chains; this beta chain is a stray read, so its frequency means little. The rearrangement uses TRBV2 and TRBJ2-7, with TRBD1 matching 9 bases. This CDR3 has 13 residues. Looked up from germline, CDR1 is SNHLY and CDR2 is FYNNEI. V was pared by 10 bases and J by 1 base, with 5 bases of the junction left unmatched. In nucleotides, the CDR3 is TGTGCCACCGGGACAGGGAGTTCCTACGAGCAGTACTTC. Translation: CATGTGSSYEQYF.

There are many counts of this clonotype. Since the library was made to target alpha chains, this beta chain is a stray read and its abundance is not meaningful. V and J are TRBV29-1 and TRBJ2-1, with 9 bases aligning to TRBD2. CDR3 size: 14 residues. Germline loops: CDR1 SQVTM, CDR2 ANQGSEA. V was clipped by 6 bases and J by 8 bases; unmatched bases: 11. CDR3 region: CSVQGGGGADEQFF. The CDR3 nucleotides read TGCAGCGTCCAAGGAGGCGGGGGGGCCGATGAGCAGTTCTTC.

Points on this clonotype: Little can be read into the size of this beta chain, an off-target read in a library designed for alpha chains. The genes are TRBV6-6 and TRBJ2-5; 9 bases agree with TRBD2. Per germline, CDR1 MNHNY and CDR2 SVGAGI (reference sequence). The CDR3 is made up of 17 amino acids. V dropped 1 base and J dropped 4; count of bases not matched to a gene: 10. The chain's CDR3 is CASSYFRPAGGGETQYF. The CDR3 DNA reads as TGTGCCAGCAGTTACTTTCGTCCAGCGGGGGGAGGAGAGACCCAGTACTTC.

About this clonotype itself: This clone may be a read error of a much larger clone one base away. The library was built for alpha chains, so this beta chain is an off-target read and its size means little. The CDR3 sequence is CASRQRGTDTQYF. CDR3 nucleotide sequence: TGCGCCAGCAGGCAAAGAGGCACAGATACGCAGTATTTT. The chain is built from TRBV10-2 and TRBJ2-3, with D hard to call. The V gene's germline CDR1 is WSHSY and CDR2 SAAADI. Trimming pared 6 bases from V and 1 base from J, leaving 8 bases between. The CDR3 covers 13 residues.

Notes on this clonotype: Because the library targeted alpha chains, this beta chain is an off-target read whose size means little. The V and J genes are TRBV5-4 and TRBJ1-6; TRBD1 is a possible D gene (5 bases). The V end was cut by 2 bases, the J end by 10 bases, with 13 bases between. The CDR3 loop spans 14 amino acids. CDR1 and CDR2 from the germline V gene are SGHNT and YYREEE (reference sequence). CDR3 amino acids: CASSLGTEGSPLHF. The CDR3 nucleotides are TGTGCCAGCAGCTTAGGGACCGAGGGCTCACCCCTCCACTTT. The variable domain in full, with the rest retrieved from reference TRBV5-4 and TRBJ1-6, is ETGVTQSPTHLIKTRGQQVTLRCSSQSGHNTVSWYQQALGQGPQFIFQYYREEENGRGNFPPRFSGLQFPNYSSELNVNALELDDSALYLCASSLGTEGSPLHFGNGTRLTVT.

This clonotype was picked up many times. For a library built for alpha chains, this beta chain is a stray read; little rests on its size. The chain carries TRBV2 and TRBJ2-3; 8 nucleotides match TRBD1. CDR1 and CDR2 from the germline V gene are SNHLY and FYNNEI. Trimming took 6 bases from V and 2 from J; bases not matched to a gene: 7. The length of the CDR3 is 15 residues. The CDR3, as DNA: TGTGCCAGCAGAGCTGACAGGGGCCCCACAGATACGCAGTATTTT. Translation: CASRADRGPTDTQYF.

About this clonotype itself: This beta chain is an off-target read within a library intended for alpha chains, so its frequency means little. J is TRBJ1-2 and V is TRBV3-2. TRBV3-2 is a documented pseudogene. The length of the CDR3 is 16 residues. DNA for the CDR3: TGTGCCAGCAGCCAAGTTTTGACGAGCCGCGACTATGGCTACACCTTC. Translation: CASSQVLTSRDYGYTF.

This clonotype was seen more than once but under ten times. An end of the junction differs from the germline gene, which may be a read error. Little can be read into the size of this beta chain, an off-target read in a library designed for alpha chains. The chain joins TRBV27 to TRBJ1-1; no clear D gene. The CDR3 runs to 14 residues. CDR1 is MNHEY, CDR2 SMNVEV, per germline (reference sequence). For the CDR3, the DNA is TGCACCAGCAGCTCCGAACTGCTGAACACTGAAGCTTTCTTT. Translated: CTSSSELLNTEAFF.

This clonotype was seen at least ten times. This beta chain came through as a stray read in a library set up for alpha chains, and its size says little. The V call is TRBV28, the J call TRBJ1-5; the D is unclear. Per germline, CDR1 MDHEN and CDR2 SYDVKM. The ends were cut back, 6 bases at V and 0 bases at J, with 12 bases in the middle. The CDR3 spans 15 residues. In DNA, the CDR3 is TGTGCCAGCAGAAGCGGCGGGTATAGCAATCAGCCCCAGCATTTT. This codes for CASRSGGYSNQPQHF.

This clonotype was counted ten times or more. Within a library made for alpha chains, this beta chain is off target, and its count is uninformative. The chain joins TRBV12-3 or TRBV12-4 to TRBJ1-5; D remains ambiguous. This CDR3 spans 12 amino acids. The germline V and J ends were trimmed by 0 bases and 13 bases, with 10 bases remaining between them. Here the CDR3 reads CASSLAFAEQHF. The CDR3 DNA reads TGTGCCAGCAGTTTAGCTTTTGCCGAGCAGCATTTT.

For this clonotype: This beta chain is an unintended read in a library built for alpha chains; its size means little. The chain is built from TRBV20-1 and TRBJ2-7; the match to TRBD1 covers 7 bases. Germline CDR1 and CDR2: DFQATT and SNEGSKA (reference sequence). V was clipped by 6 bases and J by 5 bases; unmatched bases: 7. There are 12 residues in the CDR3. CDR3 loop: CSALTGSHEQYF. The DNA of the CDR3 is TGCAGTGCCCTGACAGGGAGCCACGAGCAGTACTTC.

This clonotype was counted only a few times. Because this beta chain is a stray read in a library intended to capture alpha chains, its abundance should not be given much weight. This chain connects TRBV9 to TRBJ2-3, with 9 bases fitting TRBD2. Germline CDR1 and CDR2: SGDLS and YYNGEE. After removal of 0 bases from V and 6 bases from J, the junction contained 5 bases not matched to a gene. The CDR3 runs to 15 residues. The DNA of the CDR3 is TGTGCCAGCAGCGTAGGGGCTAGCGGGGCGGATACGCAGTATTTT. As protein: CASSVGASGADTQYF.